The sequence of this TCR beta chain was determined in a study of blood T cells in healthy people across ages. The use of a sample-barcoded 5' primer and a J-beta primer mix characterized a second PCR of roughly 7 to 11 cycles. TCRdb re-called the 5' RACE reads with MiXCR, one entry per CDR3 protein. The repertoire has 950,000 to 1,200,000 distinct CDR3 sequences, around two fifths of them found once; the top ten carry 13%. The CDR3 loop spans 15 amino acids. Trimming removed 5 bases at V and 6 bases at J, with 17 bases between. At least ten counts were recorded for this clonotype. The TCR sequence derives from a man between 18 and 29 years old in good health. V gene TRBV12-3 or TRBV12-4 combines with J gene TRBJ2-1; TRBD2 is a possible D gene (6 bases). Specimen: blood. The CDR3 region is CASSVSGTLGNEQFF. In DNA form, the CDR3 reads TGTGCCAGCAGTGTATCCGGGACTCTGGGCAATGAGCAGTTCTTC.